Following are 8 T cell receptor beta chains from one sample sequenced in a study of blood T cell repertoires in COVID-19. The data were produced by immunoSEQ multiplex PCR, yet TCRdb's version contains in-frame clones alone and is incomplete. Among approximately 110,000 clones listed, roughly four fifths were seen once. The sequenced sample consisted of peripheral blood. The source is a woman aged 70 to 79 with acute or convalescent COVID-19.

This chain links TRBV5-4 with TRBJ1-2; 7 bases map to TRBD1. The CDR3 loop spans 13 amino acids. Germline V CDR1 and CDR2: SGHNT, YYREEE (reference sequence). J was trimmed by 5 bases and V by 3 bases; bases with no gene match: 4. CDR3 sequence reads: CASSSGQLYGYTF. The CDR3 region has the DNA TGTGCCAGCAGCTCGGGACAGTTATATGGCTACACCTTC.

The genes are TRBV6-5 and TRBJ1-6; no reliable D call. Trimming stripped 2 bases from V and 10 bases from J, with 12 bases between. The CDR3 totals 14 residues. CDR1 and CDR2 (germline): MNHEY, SVGAGI. CDR3 bases: TGTGCCAGCAGTTACGGCGGACTTTCATCACCCCTCCACTTT. It encodes CASSYGGLSSPLHF.

The rearrangement links TRBV7-8 to TRBJ2-3; 8 nucleotides line up with TRBD1. V gave up 4 bases and J gave up 0 bases; unmatched junction bases: 6. This CDR3 comprises 16 residues. CDR1 is SGHVS, CDR2 FQNEAQ, per germline. CDR3 coding DNA: TGTGCCAGCAGCTCTGTGACAGGGGCTAGCACAGATACGCAGTATTTT. As protein: CASSSVTGASTDTQYF.

The rearrangement joins TRBV5-1 to TRBJ1-5; TRBD1 matches 7 bases. The CDR3 totals 14 residues. After removal of 0 bases from V and 7 bases from J, the junction contained 4 bases not matched to a gene. Per germline, CDR1 SGHRS and CDR2 YFSETQ. The CDR3 nucleotides read TGCGCCAGCAGCTTGGGACAGGGTGAACAGCCCCAGCATTTT. Translated, it gives CASSLGQGEQPQHF.

The V call is TRBV25-1, the J call TRBJ1-1; no definite D call. V lost 5 bases to trimming and J lost 0 bases, with 10 bases between them. This CDR3 has 14 residues. The germline V gene encodes CDR1 MGHDK and CDR2 SYGVNS. The CDR3 reads CASSYGVMNTEAFF. For the CDR3, the DNA is TGTGCCAGCAGTTACGGGGTAATGAACACTGAAGCTTTCTTT.

The chain is built from TRBV12-5 and TRBJ1-2, with 10 positions matching TRBD1. This CDR3 has 15 amino acids. CDR1 is LGHNT, CDR2 FRNRAP, per germline. The V segment lost 3 bases and the J segment 5 bases; nucleotides outside the gene matches: 6. The CDR3 spells CASGLGDRGGYGYTF. CDR3 sequence (DNA): TGTGCTAGTGGTTTAGGGGACAGGGGTGGGTATGGCTACACCTTC.

The chain employs TRBV28 and TRBJ2-1; tentative D call: TRBD2 (6 bases). V was shortened by 6 bases and J by 6 bases, with 24 bases between the two germline ends. CDR1 and CDR2 (germline): MDHEN, SYDVKM. The CDR3 runs 17 residues. The CDR3 region has the DNA TGTGCCAGCAGCCCGCACGATGGGACTTCCCTCTCCAATGAGCAGTTCTTC. Amino acid sequence: CASSPHDGTSLSNEQFF.

This clone was recorded at least ten times. This chain joins TRBV7-2 and TRBJ2-7; 8 bases match TRBD2. Germline V gene data show CDR1 as SGHTA and CDR2 as FQGNSA. J lost 1 base, V lost 2 bases, and 1 base had no gene match. The CDR3 spans 14 residues. CDR3 in amino acids: CASSLTSGSYEQYF. As DNA, the CDR3 is TGTGCCAGCAGCTTAACTAGCGGATCCTACGAGCAGTACTTC.